The next 10 T cell receptor beta chains were all read from a single sample in a study of OX40 agonist ivuxolimab in advanced cancers. Generated by immunoSEQ multiplex PCR, the TCRdb table keeps only in-frame clones and is missing some. Among about 59,000 clones listed, over 80% were seen once. The sample was CD4+ or CD8+ T cells sorted from blood, taken in a trial of the OX40 agonist ivuxolimab. Receptor source: an adult with an advanced solid tumor such as melanoma, head and neck, liver or kidney cancer.

This chain joins TRBV7-2 and TRBJ2-1; D not certain. The CDR3 covers 15 residues. Per the germline V gene, CDR1 is SGHTA and CDR2 is FQGNSA. V lost 2 bases to trimming and J lost 6 bases, with 14 bases between them. The CDR3 reads CASSLRTGGSNEQFF. The CDR3 DNA reads TGTGCCAGCAGCTTAAGGACGGGTGGGTCCAATGAGCAGTTCTTC.

The rearrangement links TRBV18 to TRBJ2-5; 7 bases agree with TRBD1. Germline V gene lookup returns CDR1 KGHSH and CDR2 LQKENI. The CDR3 has 14 amino acids. V shed 2 bases, J shed 4 bases, and the junction held 4 bases outside the gene matches. The CDR3 region has the DNA TGTGCCAGCTCACCAGGGACAGTTATAGAGACCCAGTACTTC. This sequence encodes CASSPGTVIETQYF.

This chain joins TRBV7-3 and TRBJ2-1, with D uncertain. The germline V and J ends were trimmed by 2 bases and 5 bases, with 7 bases remaining between them. Germline CDR1 and CDR2: SGHTA and FQGTGA. This CDR3 comprises 13 residues. The CDR3 loop is CASSLFPDNEQFF. The CDR3, as DNA: TGTGCCAGCAGCTTATTCCCTGACAATGAGCAGTTCTTC.

This chain links TRBV4-1 with TRBJ1-4; a possible D gene is TRBD1 (5 bases). Germline V gives CDR1 MGHRA, CDR2 YSYEKL. V was trimmed by 5 bases and J by 7 bases, leaving 14 bases between them. The CDR3 covers 14 residues. CDR3 residues: CASSLGLRGEKLFF. The DNA of the CDR3 is TGCGCCAGCAGCTTGGGACTGAGGGGTGAAAAACTGTTTTTT.

V gene TRBV29-1 combines with J gene TRBJ2-1, with TRBD1 identical over 7 bases. Trimming removed 3 bases from V and 2 bases from J; junction bases left unmatched: 13. CDR1 is SQVTM and CDR2 is ANQGSEA in the germline V gene. CDR3 length equals 17 residues. The CDR3 nucleotides read TGCAGCGTTGAGGCCCCTCCCGGGGACAGACCCTACAATGAGCAGTTCTTC. As protein: CSVEAPPGDRPYNEQFF.

The rearrangement uses TRBV10-2 and TRBJ2-1, with 8 bases identical to TRBD1. The CDR3 extends over 15 amino acids. Per germline, CDR1 WSHSY and CDR2 SAAADI. Trimming removed 4 bases from V and 7 bases from J; junction bases left unmatched: 9. The CDR3 sequence is CASSVQGGAWNEQFF. The CDR3 DNA reads TGCGCCAGCAGTGTACAGGGGGGAGCGTGGAATGAGCAGTTCTTC.

This clone appeared once. The chain carries TRBV10-3 and TRBJ1-1; 8 bases are a match to TRBD1. There are 15 residues in the CDR3. J lost 3 bases, V lost 6 bases, and 9 bases had no gene match. Germline CDR1 reads ENHRY; CDR2 reads SYGVKD. The CDR3 coding sequence is TGTGCCATCAGAGGAAGCCAGGGGGCGGACACTGAAGCTTTCTTT. Amino acid sequence: CAIRGSQGADTEAFF.

As regards this clone: This sample also contains other DNA sequences that code for the same CDR3. The V gene is TRBV13, the J gene TRBJ2-7, with D possibly being TRBD1 (5 bases). Trimming shortened V by 7 bases and J by 6 bases, and 19 bases separated the two germline ends. This CDR3 comprises 14 residues. Looked up from germline, CDR1 is PRHDT and CDR2 is FYEKMQ (reference sequence). In nucleotides, the CDR3 is TGTGCCAGCACCACGGTTGGGGCCCGGCTCGAGCAGTACTTC. Its translation: CASTTVGARLEQYF.

The chain recombines TRBV7-2 with TRBJ1-1; the D is unclear. V lost 3 bases and J 0 bases, leaving 8 bases between the germline ends. CDR1 and CDR2 from the germline V gene are SGHTA and FQGNSA. CDR3 length: 14 amino acids. The CDR3 DNA reads as TGTGCCAGCAGCTTCGGACGGATGAACACTGAAGCTTTCTTT. This gives the protein CASSFGRMNTEAFF.

This clone was observed a single time. The chain recombines TRBV30 with TRBJ1-2; no reliable D call. Deletions cut 4 bases from V and 4 bases from J, with 16 bases between. The germline V gene has CDR1 GTSNPN and CDR2 SVGIG (reference sequence). The CDR3 totals 14 residues. The CDR3 reads CAWNYPQDRYGYTF. DNA of the CDR3: TGTGCCTGGAACTACCCCCAAGACCGCTATGGCTACACCTTC.